One and the same sample provided the 15 T cell receptor beta chains below, sequenced in a study of sequential checkpoint blockade in melanoma. The treatment: randomized to nivolumab then ipilimumab (arm A) or the reverse (arm B). Assay used: immunoSEQ multiplex PCR; TCRdb lists only in-frame clones, some missing. Found here are under 13,000 clones, under 60% of them singletons; the top ten hold around 16%. The sequences come from CD8+ T cells sorted from blood (inferred from file names), collected from a patient given nivolumab and ipilimumab in sequence. These receptors originate from a human donor with melanoma.

The J gene is TRBJ2-3, the V gene TRBV6-5, with 11 bases lining up with TRBD2. Germline V gene data show CDR1 as MNHEY and CDR2 as SVGAGI. With V trimmed by 6 bases and J by 6 bases, 8 bases remained unmatched. The CDR3 covers 15 residues. CDR3 in DNA: TGTGCCAGCAGGGAGGGACTAGCGGCCCTGGATACGCAGTATTTT. This translates into CASREGLAALDTQYF.

The V call is TRBV11-2, the J call TRBJ2-5; D is perhaps TRBD2 (5 bases). The CDR3 length is 14 residues. Germline V gives CDR1 SGHAT, CDR2 FQNNGV. V lost 1 base to trimming and J lost 5 bases, with 11 bases between them. The chain's CDR3 is CASSLGAGLETQYF. The CDR3 coding sequence is TGTGCCAGCAGCTTAGGGGCGGGTTTGGAGACCCAGTACTTC.

This chain connects TRBV28 to TRBJ1-1, with D tentatively TRBD1 (6 bases). V was trimmed by 6 bases and J by 0 bases, leaving 8 bases between them. There are 13 residues in the CDR3. Germline CDR1 and CDR2: MDHEN and SYDVKM. CDR3 in amino acids: CASSRTVNTEAFF. For the CDR3, the DNA is TGTGCCAGCAGCCGGACAGTGAACACTGAAGCTTTCTTT. The full variable domain, its missing parts supplied by reference TRBV28 and TRBJ1-1, is DVKVTQSSRYLVKRTGEKVFLECVQDMDHENMFWYRQDPGLGLRLIYFSYDVKMKEKGDIPEGYSVSREKKERFSLILESASTNQTSMYLCASSRTVNTEAFFGQGTRLTVV.

This clone has just a few counts. This chain uses TRBV27 with TRBJ2-7, with 7 positions matching TRBD1. The length of the CDR3 is 14 residues. CDR1 and CDR2 (germline): MNHEY, SMNVEV (reference sequence). V was clipped by 6 bases and J by 3 bases; unmatched bases: 8. DNA for the CDR3: TGTGCCAGCAGCGACAGGGATACGAACTACGAGCAGTACTTC. It encodes CASSDRDTNYEQYF.

The chain carries TRBV28 and TRBJ1-4, with 7 bases that match TRBD1. V was clipped by 6 bases and J by 7 bases; unmatched bases: 8. Germline CDR1 and CDR2: MDHEN and SYDVKM. CDR3 length equals 14 residues. CDR3 sequence reads: CASSSRGVREKLFF. The CDR3 DNA reads TGTGCCAGCAGCTCCAGGGGGGTACGTGAAAAACTGTTTTTT.

As DNA, the CDR3 is TGTGCCAGCAGCGAAGACTTGACAGTCAATGAGCAGTTCTTC. Translating it yields CASSEDLTVNEQFF. This chain uses TRBV7-3 with TRBJ2-1; perhaps TRBD1 as D (5 bases). This CDR3 is built from 14 residues. V was trimmed by 5 bases and J by 6 bases, leaving 14 bases between them. CDR1 SGHTA and CDR2 FQGTGA come from the germline V gene.

The gene calls are TRBV9 and TRBJ2-5; 7 nucleotides line up with TRBD1. CDR1 is SGDLS and CDR2 is YYNGEE in the germline V gene. This CDR3 contains 15 residues. V shed 0 bases, J shed 4 bases, and the junction held 6 bases outside the gene matches. CDR3 protein: CASSVEATGTETQYF. For the CDR3, the DNA is TGTGCCAGCAGCGTAGAGGCGACAGGGACAGAGACCCAGTACTTC.

The rearrangement links TRBV7-9 to TRBJ1-4; 7 bases align to TRBD1. Trimming cost V 5 bases and J 8 bases; bases outside gene matches: 8. The CDR3 spans 14 residues. CDR1 is SEHNR and CDR2 is FQNEAQ in the germline V gene (reference sequence). CDR3 DNA: TGTGCCAGCAGCCCCGGGACAGTAGGCGAAAAACTGTTTTTT. Protein sequence: CASSPGTVGEKLFF. Filled out from reference TRBV7-9 and TRBJ1-4, the complete variable domain reads DTGVSQNPRHKITKRGQNVTFRCDPISEHNRLYWYRQTLGQGPEFLTYFQNEAQLEKSRLLSDRFSAERPKGSFSTLEIQRTEQGDSAMYLCASSPGTVGEKLFFGSGTQLSVL.

This clone is categorized as medium-sized (0.01 to 0.1%). This rearrangement joins TRBV13 to TRBJ2-7; 8 nucleotides agree with TRBD1. CDR3 length: 16 amino acids. Germline lookup yields CDR1 PRHDT and CDR2 FYEKMQ (reference sequence). Unmatched junction bases numbered 9, after V lost 0 bases and J lost 5 bases. For the CDR3, the DNA is TGTGCCAGCAGCTTAGGCTACCGGGACAGGTTTGACGAGCAGTACTTC. This gives the protein CASSLGYRDRFDEQYF.

This clone was counted only a few times. The chain is built from TRBV27 and TRBJ2-3; TRBD2 matches 9 bases. The V gene's germline CDR1 is MNHEY and CDR2 SMNVEV (reference sequence). The V segment lost 10 bases and the J segment 0 bases; nucleotides outside the gene matches: 5. CDR3 length: 14 residues. The CDR3 reads CATRLAASTDTQYF. The CDR3 nucleotides read TGTGCCACCAGACTAGCGGCTAGCACAGATACGCAGTATTTT.

The chain links TRBV21-1 to TRBJ2-1; the table calls TRBD2, which could not be checked here. TRBV21-1 is a pseudogene. The CDR3 totals 16 residues. The CDR3 protein is CASSKVRREFYNEQFF. The CDR3 DNA reads as TGTGCCAGCAGCAAAGTGAGGCGGGAGTTCTACAATGAGCAGTTCTTC.

The CDR3 nucleotides read TGTGCCTGGAGGGATTTGTCACTGCGGGGGCCTAACTATGGCTACACCTTC. It specifies CAWRDLSLRGPNYGYTF. This chain links TRBV30 with TRBJ1-2, with D perhaps matching TRBD1 (6 bases). Germline V lookup: CDR1 GTSNPN, CDR2 SVGIG (reference sequence). V lost 3 bases and J 0 bases, leaving 20 bases between the germline ends. This CDR3 comprises 17 residues.

This clone has only one observation. The V and J genes are TRBV4-3 and TRBJ2-7; 16 bases line up with TRBD2. CDR3 length: 19 amino acids. The V gene's germline CDR1 is LGHNA and CDR2 YSLEER. J was trimmed by 2 bases and V by 1 base; bases with no gene match: 8. Written as DNA, the CDR3 is TGCGCCAGCAGCCAAGGTCTACCGGGACTAGCGGGAGGGCCCTACGAGCAGTACTTC. This codes for CASSQGLPGLAGGPYEQYF.

The V call is TRBV9, the J call TRBJ1-1; D possibly corresponds to TRBD1 (5 bases). Per germline, CDR1 SGDLS and CDR2 YYNGEE. Trimming left V 4 bases short and J 11 bases short, with 18 bases between. This CDR3 spans 13 amino acids. The CDR3 spells CASSPSGGGEAFF. The CDR3 nucleotides are TGTGCCAGCAGCCCCTCGGGGGGAGGAGAGGCTTTCTTT.

Regarding this clone: One end of the junction is discordant with germline, which a read error may explain. This chain links TRBV5-4 with TRBJ1-5; TRBD1 is a possible D gene (6 bases). This CDR3 is 15 amino acids long. Germline loops: CDR1 SGHNT, CDR2 YYREEE (reference sequence). This CDR3 reads CASSQGGAFDQPQHF. The DNA of the CDR3 is TGCGCCAGCAGCCAAGGGGGGGCGTTCGATCAGCCCCAGCATTTT.